This passage covers 26 T cell receptor beta chains from one sample sequenced in a study of T cells after yellow fever vaccination (dated 2019 in TCRdb). The treatment or condition tag for this specimen amounts to: live attenuated yellow fever vaccine strain. Libraries were constructed by 5' RACE. Sequencer: Illumina HiSeq 2500. Clones were called with MiXCR by TCRdb after fastp trimmed the public reads at Q25, and only in-frame beta chains were retained. Identical CDR3 protein sequences are pooled into one entry, listed with their most common genes and DNA. Present in this sample are under 600,000 distinct CDR3 sequences, around a fifth of which were seen just once. The ten top clones hold around 16% of the sample. Source: PBMCs, taken 21 days after the first yellow fever vaccination. Source of these receptors: a man aged 18 to 29 who received the YFV17D yellow fever vaccine.

This clonotype was detected only a few times. This chain joins TRBV6-1 and TRBJ2-1, with 9 bases that match TRBD1. The CDR3 totals 16 residues. Trimming removed 4 bases from V and 7 bases from J; junction bases left unmatched: 11. Germline-derived CDR1 and CDR2 are MNHNS and SASEGT. CDR3 DNA sequence: TGTGCCAGCAGTGGAGCCGGGACAGGGAAACTGAATGAGCAGTTCTTC. Amino acid sequence: CASSGAGTGKLNEQFF.

The genes are TRBV25-1 and TRBJ1-1, with a weak D call TRBD1 (6 bases). This CDR3 is 14 amino acids long. V was trimmed by 6 bases and J by 4 bases, leaving 15 bases between them. CDR1 and CDR2 from the germline V gene are MGHDK and SYGVNS. Here the CDR3 DNA reads TGTGCCAGCAGCGAACAGGGTGTGGTCACTGAAGCTTTCTTT. This codes for CASSEQGVVTEAFF.

The CDR3 region has the DNA TGTGCCAGCAGTTATCAGGGTTCAGGAGGAGTGAACACTGAAGCTTTCTTT. Protein product: CASSYQGSGGVNTEAFF. The chain uses TRBV6-2 or TRBV6-3 and TRBJ1-1; the D gene is possibly TRBD1 (5 bases). CDR3 length: 17 residues. V shed 3 bases and J shed 0 bases, with 17 bases lying between them. The germline V gene has CDR1 MNHEY and CDR2 SVGEGT.

The sample holds many counts of this clonotype. The chain is built from TRBV12-3 or TRBV12-4 and TRBJ1-2; 9 positions agree with TRBD1. This CDR3 has 14 residues. J gave up 4 bases and V 2 bases, and 2 bases lay outside the gene matches. CDR3 region: CASSLRGQGYGYTF. As DNA, the CDR3 is TGTGCCAGCAGTTTAAGGGGACAGGGCTATGGCTACACCTTC.

The J gene is TRBJ1-2, the V gene TRBV7-9; tentative D call: TRBD1 (6 bases). V lost 6 bases to trimming and J lost 2 bases, with 16 bases between them. The CDR3 contains 15 residues. The germline V gene encodes CDR1 SEHNR and CDR2 FQNEAQ (reference sequence). The CDR3 sequence is CASSLSGGQNYGYTF. The CDR3, as DNA: TGTGCCAGCAGTCTCAGTGGGGGGCAAAACTATGGCTACACCTTC.

The CDR3 DNA reads as TGTGCCAGCAGCCCGAGGTGGAGGGGGCAAGAGACCCAGTACTTC. Its protein is CASSPRWRGQETQYF. The rearrangement links TRBV6-1 to TRBJ2-5; the D gene could be TRBD1 or TRBD2 (6 bases each). The CDR3 consists of 15 residues. Germline V gene data show CDR1 as MNHNS and CDR2 as SASEGT. Trimming left V 6 bases short and J 2 bases short, with 16 bases between.

CDR3 bases: TGTGCCGGGGGGGCATCCTACAATGAGCAGTTCTTC. Amino acid sequence: CAGGASYNEQFF. J is TRBJ2-1 and V is TRBV27; possible D gene TRBD2, 7 bases. The V end was cut by 11 bases, the J end by 1 base, with 9 bases between. There are 12 residues in the CDR3. Germline assignment: CDR1 MNHEY and CDR2 SMNVEV (reference sequence).

The sample holds a few counts of this clonotype. The V and J genes are TRBV12-3 or TRBV12-4 and TRBJ1-2; the D is unclear. CDR3 length: 12 residues. Trimming removed 7 bases from V and 8 bases from J, with 14 bases in between. The CDR3 sequence: CASTLEWEGYTF. The CDR3 nucleotides are TGTGCCAGCACTCTAGAGTGGGAGGGCTACACCTTC.

This chain uses TRBV5-6 with TRBJ2-7; 11 bases align to TRBD2. With 0 bases clipped from V and 0 bases from J, the junction kept 2 bases outside the gene matches. This CDR3 is built from 16 residues. Germline assignment: CDR1 SGHDT and CDR2 YYEEEE. The CDR3 DNA sequence: TGTGCCAGCAGCTTGGCTAGCGGGGGGTACTCCTACGAGCAGTACGTC. Translating gives CASSLASGGYSYEQYV.

The chain carries TRBV12-3 or TRBV12-4 and TRBJ1-4; D gene ambiguous. The CDR3 contains 12 residues. Trimming took off 3 bases at V and 8 bases at J, with 7 bases between the two ends. CDR3 loop: CASSFWEEKLFF. The DNA for the CDR3 is TGTGCCAGCAGTTTTTGGGAGGAAAAACTGTTTTTT.

The gene calls are TRBV6-5 and TRBJ2-7, with 7 bases that match TRBD1. CDR1 and CDR2 from the germline V gene are MNHEY and SVGAGI. The CDR3 loop spans 15 amino acids. V shed 5 bases and J 3 bases; nucleotides not matched to a gene: 10. CDR3 coding DNA: TGTGCCAGCAGTCCCTCGTTAAGGGGGCTCTACGAGCAGTACGTC. Amino acid sequence: CASSPSLRGLYEQYV.

The rearrangement links TRBV14 to TRBJ1-3; 9 nucleotides match TRBD1. Looked up from germline, CDR1 is SGHDN and CDR2 is FVKESK. V lost 4 bases, J lost 1 base, and 2 bases stayed unmatched. This CDR3 is 15 amino acids long. In DNA form, the CDR3 reads TGTGCCAGCAGCCTCGGGACAGGGTCTGGAAACACCATATATTTT. It codes for CASSLGTGSGNTIYF.

The V gene is TRBV12-3 or TRBV12-4, the J gene TRBJ2-1; 13 bases align to TRBD2. This CDR3 region has 16 residues. The J segment lost 8 bases and the V segment lost 4 bases, leaving 8 bases of the junction unmatched. CDR3 protein: CASSSPTSGGAYEQFF. CDR3 nucleotide sequence: TGTGCCAGCAGTTCCCCCACTAGCGGGGGGGCCTATGAGCAGTTCTTC.

The V gene is TRBV19, the J gene TRBJ2-1; D is possibly TRBD1 (6 bases). CDR3 length: 17 residues. Trimming stripped 6 bases from V and 3 bases from J, with 21 bases between. Germline CDR1 LNHDA, CDR2 SQIVND (reference sequence). The CDR3 DNA reads as TGTGCCAGTAGGCCAATTACGACAGGTGGCCTCTACAATGAGCAGTTCTTC. Amino acid sequence: CASRPITTGGLYNEQFF.

This clonotype was detected a few times. The J gene is TRBJ1-2, the V gene TRBV12-3 or TRBV12-4; the D is unclear. The CDR3 spans 14 residues. Trimming cost V 1 base and J 1 base, with 7 bases left between them. CDR3 sequence: CASSLVAVNYGYTF. CDR3 nucleotides: TGTGCCAGCAGTTTAGTGGCAGTTAACTATGGCTACACCTTC.

This clonotype has a handful of counts. This rearrangement joins TRBV20-1 to TRBJ2-7, with D possibly called TRBD1 or TRBD2 (5 bases each). CDR3 length: 13 residues. V was clipped by 6 bases and J by 1 base, with 13 bases between them. CDR1 DFQATT and CDR2 SNEGSKA come from the germline V gene (reference sequence). The CDR3 DNA sequence: TGCAGTGCACGGGGCGCCCCTTCCTACGAGCAGTACTTC. Translated: CSARGAPSYEQYF.

The rearrangement links TRBV5-1 to TRBJ2-2, with D perhaps TRBD2 (5 bases). This CDR3 has 16 amino acids. Trimming stripped 0 bases from V and 7 bases from J, with 16 bases between. Germline V gene data show CDR1 as SGHRS and CDR2 as YFSETQ. CDR3: CASSLAGKIRSGELFF. The CDR3 nucleotides are TGCGCCAGCAGCTTGGCCGGGAAAATCCGGAGCGGGGAGCTGTTTTTT.

The chain links TRBV19 to TRBJ1-2; a weak D match, TRBD1 (6 bases). CDR3 size: 16 residues. Germline V gene sequence: CDR1 LNHDA, CDR2 SQIVND (reference sequence). Trimming removed 2 bases from V and 0 bases from J, with 13 bases in between. The DNA of the CDR3 is TGTGCCAGTAGTATAAACCTAGGGACACCTAACTATGGCTACACCTTC. Translated, it gives CASSINLGTPNYGYTF. The full variable domain, completed using reference TRBV19 and TRBJ1-2, is DGGITQSPKYLFRKEGQNVTLSCEQNLNHDAMYWYRQDPGQGLRLIYYSQIVNDFQKGDIAEGYSVSREKKESFPLTVTSAQKNPTAFYLCASSINLGTPNYGYTFGSGTRLTVV.

This sequence joins TRBV4-1 and TRBJ1-4; possibly TRBD1 for D (6 bases). This CDR3 is built from 14 residues. The V end lost 6 bases, the J end lost 7 bases, and 15 bases lay between the germline ends. CDR1 is MGHRA, CDR2 YSYEKL, per germline. This CDR3 is CASRNTGKFEKLFF. CDR3 nucleotides: TGCGCCAGCAGAAATACAGGGAAGTTTGAAAAACTGTTTTTT.

This clonotype was observed a few times. The V call is TRBV5-1, the J call TRBJ2-5; D is tentatively TRBD1 or TRBD2 (5 bases each). The CDR3 spans 14 residues. Trimming took 4 bases from V and 5 from J, leaving 15 bases between them. Germline V lookup: CDR1 SGHRS, CDR2 YFSETQ. The CDR3: CASSPGPGPETQYF. For the CDR3, the DNA is TGCGCCAGCAGCCCCGGACCGGGACCCGAGACCCAGTACTTC.

J is TRBJ1-2 and V is TRBV5-8; D is ambiguous. CDR1 SGHTS and CDR2 YDEGEE come from the germline V gene. The CDR3 contains 13 residues. Trimming left V 4 bases short and J 3 bases short, with 10 bases between. The CDR3 DNA is TGTGCCAGCAGCCGCGGTTCCTACTATGGCTACACCTTC. Protein product: CASSRGSYYGYTF.

The CDR3 DNA reads TGTGCCATCAGCAGACAGGGGCAGAATGAGCAGTTCTTC. Protein product: CAISRQGQNEQFF. V gene TRBV10-3 combines with J gene TRBJ2-1; 8 bases are shared with TRBD1. The CDR3 runs to 13 residues. V was clipped by 6 bases and J by 7 bases; unmatched bases: 5. Germline CDR1 is ENHRY and CDR2 is SYGVKD.

This clonotype was counted between two and nine times. J is TRBJ2-7 and V is TRBV5-1, with a possible D match to TRBD1 (5 bases). Trimming cost V 4 bases and J 6 bases, with 14 bases left between them. There are 13 residues in the CDR3. In germline, CDR1 is SGHRS, CDR2 YFSETQ. Here the CDR3 DNA reads TGCGCCAGCAGCGCCGGACAAGTCCCCGAGCAGTACTTC. This sequence encodes CASSAGQVPEQYF.

V gene TRBV11-2 combines with J gene TRBJ1-4; tentative D call: TRBD1 (6 bases). The CDR3 contains 17 residues. V was cut by 5 bases and J by 7 bases, with 23 bases left in between. Germline V gives CDR1 SGHAT, CDR2 FQNNGV. The CDR3 DNA reads as TGTGCCAGCAGCCCCTTGGCTAACAGGGCATTTGGTGAAAAACTGTTTTTT. Its protein is CASSPLANRAFGEKLFF. The variable domain in full, completed from reference TRBV11-2 and TRBJ1-4, reads EAGVAQSPRYKIIEKRQSVAFWCNPISGHATLYWYQQILGQGPKLLIQFQNNGVVDDSQLPKDRFSAERLKGVDSTLKIQPAKLEDSAVYLCASSPLANRAFGEKLFFGSGTQLSVL.

The CDR3 is CSAFRDGNTGELFF. The DNA for the CDR3 is TGCAGTGCTTTCCGGGACGGCAACACCGGGGAGCTGTTTTTT. The V and J genes are TRBV20-1 and TRBJ2-2; D is possibly TRBD1 or TRBD2 (5 bases each). The CDR3 covers 14 residues. Germline assignment: CDR1 DFQATT and CDR2 SNEGSKA (reference sequence). Deletions cut 5 bases from V and 2 bases from J, with 12 bases between.

This chain joins TRBV6-1 and TRBJ2-5, with no clear D. CDR3 length: 14 residues. Germline V gives CDR1 MNHNS, CDR2 SASEGT. Trimming cost V 7 bases and J 3 bases, with 15 bases left between them. CDR3 loop: CASTKGLTKETQYF. CDR3 bases: TGTGCCAGCACTAAGGGCCTTACCAAAGAGACCCAGTACTTC.